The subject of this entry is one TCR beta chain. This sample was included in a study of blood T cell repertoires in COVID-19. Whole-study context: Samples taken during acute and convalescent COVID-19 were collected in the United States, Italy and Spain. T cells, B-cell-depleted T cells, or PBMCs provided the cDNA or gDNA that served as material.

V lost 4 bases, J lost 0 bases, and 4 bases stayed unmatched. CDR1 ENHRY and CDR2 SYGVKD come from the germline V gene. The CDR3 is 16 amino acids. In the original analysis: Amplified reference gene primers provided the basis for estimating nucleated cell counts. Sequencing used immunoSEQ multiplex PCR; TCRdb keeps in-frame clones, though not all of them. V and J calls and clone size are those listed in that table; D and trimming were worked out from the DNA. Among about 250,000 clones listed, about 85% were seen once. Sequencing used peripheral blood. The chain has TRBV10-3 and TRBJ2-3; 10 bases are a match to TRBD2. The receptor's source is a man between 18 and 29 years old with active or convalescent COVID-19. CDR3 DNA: TGTGCCATCAGTGTGACTAGCGGGTCTAGCACAGATACGCAGTATTTT. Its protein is CAISVTSGSSTDTQYF.